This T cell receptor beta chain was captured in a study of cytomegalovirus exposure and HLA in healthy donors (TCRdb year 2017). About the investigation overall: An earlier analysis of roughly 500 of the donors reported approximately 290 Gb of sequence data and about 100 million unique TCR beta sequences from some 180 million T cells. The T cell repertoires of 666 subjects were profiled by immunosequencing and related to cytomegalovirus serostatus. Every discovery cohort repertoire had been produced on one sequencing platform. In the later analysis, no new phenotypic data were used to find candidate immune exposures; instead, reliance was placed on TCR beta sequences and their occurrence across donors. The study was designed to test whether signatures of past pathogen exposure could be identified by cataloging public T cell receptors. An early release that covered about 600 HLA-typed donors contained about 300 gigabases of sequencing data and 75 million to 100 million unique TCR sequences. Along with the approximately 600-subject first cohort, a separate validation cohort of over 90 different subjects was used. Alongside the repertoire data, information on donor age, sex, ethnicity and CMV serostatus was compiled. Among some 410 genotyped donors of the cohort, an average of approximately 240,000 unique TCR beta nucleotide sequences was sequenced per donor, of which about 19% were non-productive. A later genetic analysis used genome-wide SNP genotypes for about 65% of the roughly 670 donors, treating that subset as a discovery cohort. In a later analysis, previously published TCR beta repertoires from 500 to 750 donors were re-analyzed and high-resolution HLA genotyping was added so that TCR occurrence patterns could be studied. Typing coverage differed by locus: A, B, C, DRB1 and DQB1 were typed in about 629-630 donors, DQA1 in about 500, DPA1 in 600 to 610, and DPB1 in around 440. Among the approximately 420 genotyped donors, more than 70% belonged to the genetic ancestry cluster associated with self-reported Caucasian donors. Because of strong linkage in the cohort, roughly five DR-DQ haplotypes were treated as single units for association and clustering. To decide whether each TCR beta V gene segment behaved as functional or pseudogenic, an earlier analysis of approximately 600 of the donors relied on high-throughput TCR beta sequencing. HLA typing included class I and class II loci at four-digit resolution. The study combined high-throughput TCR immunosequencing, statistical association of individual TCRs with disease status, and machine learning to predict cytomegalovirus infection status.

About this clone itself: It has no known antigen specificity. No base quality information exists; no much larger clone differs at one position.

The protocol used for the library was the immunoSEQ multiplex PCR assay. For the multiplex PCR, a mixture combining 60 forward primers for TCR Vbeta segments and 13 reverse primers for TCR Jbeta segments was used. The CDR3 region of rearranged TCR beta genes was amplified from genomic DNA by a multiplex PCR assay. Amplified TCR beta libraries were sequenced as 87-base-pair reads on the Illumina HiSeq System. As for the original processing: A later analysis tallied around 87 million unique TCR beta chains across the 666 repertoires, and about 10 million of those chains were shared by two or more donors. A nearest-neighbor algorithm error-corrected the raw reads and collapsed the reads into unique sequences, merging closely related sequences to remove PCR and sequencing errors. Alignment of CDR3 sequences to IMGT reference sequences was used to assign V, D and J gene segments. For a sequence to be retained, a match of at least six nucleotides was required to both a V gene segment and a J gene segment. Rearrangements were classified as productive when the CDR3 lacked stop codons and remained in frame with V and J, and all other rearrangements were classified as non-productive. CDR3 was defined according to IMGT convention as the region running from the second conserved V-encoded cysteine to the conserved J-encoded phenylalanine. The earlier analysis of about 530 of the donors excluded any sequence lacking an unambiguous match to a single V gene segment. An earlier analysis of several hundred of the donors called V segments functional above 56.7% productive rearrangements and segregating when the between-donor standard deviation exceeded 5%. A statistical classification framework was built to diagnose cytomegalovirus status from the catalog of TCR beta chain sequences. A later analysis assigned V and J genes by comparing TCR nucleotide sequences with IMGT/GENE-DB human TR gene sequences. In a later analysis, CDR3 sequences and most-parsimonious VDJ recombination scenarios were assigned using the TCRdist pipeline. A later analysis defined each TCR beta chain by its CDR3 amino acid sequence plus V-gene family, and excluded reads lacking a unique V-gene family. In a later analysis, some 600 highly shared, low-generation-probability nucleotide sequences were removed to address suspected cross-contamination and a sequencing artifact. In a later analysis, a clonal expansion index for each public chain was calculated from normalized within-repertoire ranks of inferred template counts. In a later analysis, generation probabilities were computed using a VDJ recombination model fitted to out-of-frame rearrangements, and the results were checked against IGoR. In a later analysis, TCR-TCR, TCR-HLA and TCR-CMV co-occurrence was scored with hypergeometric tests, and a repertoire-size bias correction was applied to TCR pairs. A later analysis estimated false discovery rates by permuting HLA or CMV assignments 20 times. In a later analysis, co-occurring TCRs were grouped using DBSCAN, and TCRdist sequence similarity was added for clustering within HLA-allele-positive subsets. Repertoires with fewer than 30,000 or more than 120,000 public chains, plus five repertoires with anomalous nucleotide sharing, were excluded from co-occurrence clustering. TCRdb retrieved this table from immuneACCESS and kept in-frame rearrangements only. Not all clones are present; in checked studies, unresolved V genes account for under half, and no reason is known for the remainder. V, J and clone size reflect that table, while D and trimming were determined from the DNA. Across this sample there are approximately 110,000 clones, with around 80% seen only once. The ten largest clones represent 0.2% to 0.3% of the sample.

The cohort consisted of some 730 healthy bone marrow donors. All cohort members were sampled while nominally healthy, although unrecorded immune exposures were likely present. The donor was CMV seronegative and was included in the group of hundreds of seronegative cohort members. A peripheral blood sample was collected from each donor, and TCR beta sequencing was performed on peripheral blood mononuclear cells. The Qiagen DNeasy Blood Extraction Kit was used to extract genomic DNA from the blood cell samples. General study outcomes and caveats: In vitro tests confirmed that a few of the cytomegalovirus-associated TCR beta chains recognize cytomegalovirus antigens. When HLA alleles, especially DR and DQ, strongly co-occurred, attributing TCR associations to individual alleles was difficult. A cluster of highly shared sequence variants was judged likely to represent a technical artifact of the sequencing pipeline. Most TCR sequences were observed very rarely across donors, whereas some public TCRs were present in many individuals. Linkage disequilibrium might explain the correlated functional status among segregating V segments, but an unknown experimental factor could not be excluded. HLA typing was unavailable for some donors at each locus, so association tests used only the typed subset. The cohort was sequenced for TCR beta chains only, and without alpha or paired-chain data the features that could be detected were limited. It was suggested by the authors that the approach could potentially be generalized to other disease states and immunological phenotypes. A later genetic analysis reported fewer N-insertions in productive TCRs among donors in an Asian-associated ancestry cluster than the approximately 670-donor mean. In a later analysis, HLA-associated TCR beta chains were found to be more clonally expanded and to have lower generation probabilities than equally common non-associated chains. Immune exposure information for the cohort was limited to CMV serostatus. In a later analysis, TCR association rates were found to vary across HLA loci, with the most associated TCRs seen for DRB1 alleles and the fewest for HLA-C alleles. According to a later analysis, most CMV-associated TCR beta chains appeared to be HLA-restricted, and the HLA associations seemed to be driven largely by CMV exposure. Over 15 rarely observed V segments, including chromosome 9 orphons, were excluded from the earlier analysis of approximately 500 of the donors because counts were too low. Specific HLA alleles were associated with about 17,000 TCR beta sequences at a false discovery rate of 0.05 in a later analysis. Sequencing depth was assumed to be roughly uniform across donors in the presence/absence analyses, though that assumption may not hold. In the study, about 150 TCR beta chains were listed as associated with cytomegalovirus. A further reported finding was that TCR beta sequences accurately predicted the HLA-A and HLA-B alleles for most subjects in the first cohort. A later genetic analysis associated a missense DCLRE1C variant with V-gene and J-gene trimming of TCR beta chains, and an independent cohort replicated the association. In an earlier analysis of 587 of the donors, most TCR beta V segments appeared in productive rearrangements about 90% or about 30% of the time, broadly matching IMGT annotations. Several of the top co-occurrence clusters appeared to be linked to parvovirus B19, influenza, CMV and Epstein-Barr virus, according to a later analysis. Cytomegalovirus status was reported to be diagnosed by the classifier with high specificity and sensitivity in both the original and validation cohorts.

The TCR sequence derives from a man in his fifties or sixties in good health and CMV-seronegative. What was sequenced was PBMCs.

The DNA sequence is TGTGCCAGCACCCGGACAGGGGGCAACACTGAAGCTTTCTTT. Translated, this gives CASTRTGGNTEAFF. In this chain, TRBV9 is recombined with TRBJ1-1; 11 bases in between match TRBD1. V lost 6 bases and J lost 2 bases, and the count of bases not matched to a germline gene is 3. The CDR3 runs 14 residues from the cysteine to the phenylalanine. The retained sequence is limited to the CDR3, 42 bases, with the frame set at the first base. CDR1 and CDR2 are read off the germline V gene as SGDLS and YYNGEE. This CDR3, with the reference TRBV9 and TRBJ1-1 proteins standing in past its ends, gives the full variable domain DSGVTQTPKHLITATGQRVTLRCSPRSGDLSVYWYQQSLDQGLQFLIQYYNGEERAKGNILERFSAQQFPDLHSELNLSSLELGDSALYFCASTRTGGNTEAFFGQGTRLTVV.